Sequencing of this T cell receptor (beta chain) was carried out in a study of T cell responses to AZD1222 COVID-19 vaccine. Whole-study results and caveats: Recipients of AZD1222 seropositive at baseline numbered only 5 to 7.

Losses at the gene ends were 4 bases for V and 4 bases for J; bases not matched to a gene: 6. The CDR3 contains 15 residues. Germline assignment: CDR1 SNHLY and CDR2 FYNNEI. Sequencing used immunoSEQ multiplex PCR; TCRdb keeps in-frame clones, though not all of them. Of 150,000 to 200,000 clones listed, around nine tenths are singletons. This clone occurred once. What it recognizes is unknown. This TCR was sampled from an adult in good health. The chain carries TRBV2 and TRBJ1-4; 7 nucleotides match TRBD1. The sequenced sample was peripheral blood, obtained on day 0 of AZD1222 vaccination. The CDR3 loop is CASSVYRGGNEKLFF. CDR3 in DNA: TGTGCCAGCAGTGTTTACAGGGGCGGTAATGAAAAACTGTTTTTT.